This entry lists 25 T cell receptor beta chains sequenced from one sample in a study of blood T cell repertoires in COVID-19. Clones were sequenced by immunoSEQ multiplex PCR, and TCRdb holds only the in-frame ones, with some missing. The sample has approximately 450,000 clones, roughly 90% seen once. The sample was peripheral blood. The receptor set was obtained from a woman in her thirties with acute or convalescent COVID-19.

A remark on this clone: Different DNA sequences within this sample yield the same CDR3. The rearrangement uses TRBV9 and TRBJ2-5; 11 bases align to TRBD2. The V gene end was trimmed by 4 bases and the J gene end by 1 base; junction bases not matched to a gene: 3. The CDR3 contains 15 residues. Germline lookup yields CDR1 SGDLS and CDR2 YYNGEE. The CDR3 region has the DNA TGTGCCAGCAGCCCAGGGACTAGCGGCCAAGAGACCCAGTACTTC. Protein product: CASSPGTSGQETQYF.

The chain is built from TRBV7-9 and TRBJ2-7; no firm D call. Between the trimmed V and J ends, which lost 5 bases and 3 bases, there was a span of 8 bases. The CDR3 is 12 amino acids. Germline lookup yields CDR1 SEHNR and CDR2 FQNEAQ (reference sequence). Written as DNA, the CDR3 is TGTGCCAGCAGCCCCGGTAGCTACGAGCAGTACTTC. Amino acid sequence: CASSPGSYEQYF.

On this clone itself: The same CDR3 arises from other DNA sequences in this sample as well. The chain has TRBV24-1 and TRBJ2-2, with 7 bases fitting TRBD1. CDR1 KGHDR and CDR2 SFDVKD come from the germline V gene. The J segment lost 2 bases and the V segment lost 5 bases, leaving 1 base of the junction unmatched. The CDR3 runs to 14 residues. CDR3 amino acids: CATSGTGNTGELFF. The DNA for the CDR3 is TGTGCCACCAGTGGGACAGGTAACACCGGGGAGCTGTTTTTT.

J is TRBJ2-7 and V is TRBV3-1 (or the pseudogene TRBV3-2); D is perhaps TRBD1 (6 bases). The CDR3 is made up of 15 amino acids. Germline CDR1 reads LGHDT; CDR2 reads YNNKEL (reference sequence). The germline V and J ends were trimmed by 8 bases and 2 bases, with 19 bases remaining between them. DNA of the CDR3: TGTGCCAGCGCCGGGACCCGACAGGTACCCTACGAGCAGTACTTC. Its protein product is CASAGTRQVPYEQYF.

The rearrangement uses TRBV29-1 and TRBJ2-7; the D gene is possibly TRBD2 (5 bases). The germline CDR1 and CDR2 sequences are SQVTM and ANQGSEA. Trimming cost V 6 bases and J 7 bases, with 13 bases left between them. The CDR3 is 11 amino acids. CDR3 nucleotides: TGCAGCGTCCGGGGTCTGGGTGAGCAGTACTTC. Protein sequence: CSVRGLGEQYF.

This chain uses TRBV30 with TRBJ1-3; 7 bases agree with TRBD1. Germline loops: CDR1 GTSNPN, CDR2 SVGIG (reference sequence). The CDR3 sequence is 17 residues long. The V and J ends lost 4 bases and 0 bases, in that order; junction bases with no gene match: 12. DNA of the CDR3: TGTGCCTGGACAGTACTAGGGGGCTTGGGCTCTGGAAACACCATATATTTT. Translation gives CAWTVLGGLGSGNTIYF.

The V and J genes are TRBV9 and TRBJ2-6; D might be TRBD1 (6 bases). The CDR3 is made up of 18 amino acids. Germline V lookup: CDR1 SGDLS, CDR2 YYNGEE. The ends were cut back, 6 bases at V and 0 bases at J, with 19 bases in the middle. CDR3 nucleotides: TGTGCCAGCACCAGTCATGGGGGCTCGATCTCTGGGGCCAACGTCCTGACTTTC. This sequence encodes CASTSHGGSISGANVLTF.

The CDR3 DNA follows: TGTGCCAGCAGCTTACAGGGGGCGGACGGCTATGGCTACACCTTC. Protein sequence: CASSLQGADGYGYTF. This chain connects TRBV5-4 to TRBJ1-2; 9 positions match TRBD1. Losses at the gene ends were 2 bases for V and 4 bases for J; bases not matched to a gene: 6. The CDR3 has 15 amino acids. The germline V gene encodes CDR1 SGHNT and CDR2 YYREEE (reference sequence).

The CDR3 DNA reads TGTGCCAGCAGCCACCCTATGGATACGCAGTATTTT. This gives the protein CASSHPMDTQYF. V usage is TRBV11-2 and J usage is TRBJ2-3; no clear D gene. V was cut by 5 bases and J by 6 bases, with 9 bases left in between. Germline V lookup: CDR1 SGHAT, CDR2 FQNNGV. This CDR3 comprises 12 residues.

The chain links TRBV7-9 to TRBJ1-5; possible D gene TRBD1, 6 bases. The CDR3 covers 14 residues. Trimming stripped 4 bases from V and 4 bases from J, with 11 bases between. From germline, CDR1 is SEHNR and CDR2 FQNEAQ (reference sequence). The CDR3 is CASSYDRLNQPQHF. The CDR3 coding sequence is TGTGCCAGCAGCTACGACAGGCTGAATCAGCCCCAGCATTTT.

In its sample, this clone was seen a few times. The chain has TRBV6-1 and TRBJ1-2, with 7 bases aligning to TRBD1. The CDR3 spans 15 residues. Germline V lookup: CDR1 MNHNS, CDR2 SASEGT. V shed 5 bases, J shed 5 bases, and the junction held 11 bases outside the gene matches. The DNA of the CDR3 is TGTGCCAGCAGTTCTACGTGGGACAGTGAGTATGGCTACACCTTC. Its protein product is CASSSTWDSEYGYTF.

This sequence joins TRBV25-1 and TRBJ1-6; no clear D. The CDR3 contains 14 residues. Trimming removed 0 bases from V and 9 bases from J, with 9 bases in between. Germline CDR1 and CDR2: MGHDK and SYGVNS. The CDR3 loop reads CASSEYLGGSPLHF. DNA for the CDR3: TGTGCCAGCAGTGAATATCTTGGAGGTTCACCCCTCCACTTT.

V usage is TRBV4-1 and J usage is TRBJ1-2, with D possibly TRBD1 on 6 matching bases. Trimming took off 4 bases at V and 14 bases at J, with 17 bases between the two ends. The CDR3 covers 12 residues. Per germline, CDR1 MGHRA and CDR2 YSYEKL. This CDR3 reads CASSPIGGQETF. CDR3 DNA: TGCGCCAGCAGCCCAATAGGGGGTCAGGAGACCTTC.

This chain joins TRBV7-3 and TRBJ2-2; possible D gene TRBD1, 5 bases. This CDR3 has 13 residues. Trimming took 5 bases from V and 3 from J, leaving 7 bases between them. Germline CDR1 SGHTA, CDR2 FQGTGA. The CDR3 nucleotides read TGTGCCAGCAGCGCAGGGTACACCGGGGAGCTGTTTTTT. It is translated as CASSAGYTGELFF.

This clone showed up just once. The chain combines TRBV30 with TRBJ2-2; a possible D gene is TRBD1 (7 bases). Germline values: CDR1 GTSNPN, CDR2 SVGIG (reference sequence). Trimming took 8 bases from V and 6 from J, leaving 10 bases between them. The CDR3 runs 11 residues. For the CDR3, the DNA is TGTGCCCAGGGGGGTGCCGGGGAGCTGTTTTTT. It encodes CAQGGAGELFF. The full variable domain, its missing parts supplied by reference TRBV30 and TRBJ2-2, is SQTIHQWPATLVQPVGSPLSLECTVEGTSNPNLYWYRQAAGRGLQLLFYSVGIGQISSEVPQNLSASRPQDRQFILSSKKLLLSDSGFYLCAQGGAGELFFGEGSRLTVL.

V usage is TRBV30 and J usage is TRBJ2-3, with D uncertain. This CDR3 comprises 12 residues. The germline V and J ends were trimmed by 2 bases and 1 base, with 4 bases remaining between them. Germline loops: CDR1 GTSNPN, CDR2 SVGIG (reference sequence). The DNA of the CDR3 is TGTGCCTGGAGTTATGGCACAGATACGCAGTATTTT. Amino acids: CAWSYGTDTQYF.

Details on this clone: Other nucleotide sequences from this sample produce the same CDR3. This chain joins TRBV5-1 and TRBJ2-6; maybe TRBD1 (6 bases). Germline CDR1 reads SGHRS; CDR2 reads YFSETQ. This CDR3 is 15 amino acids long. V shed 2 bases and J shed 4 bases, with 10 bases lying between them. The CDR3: CASSLQGSGANVLTF. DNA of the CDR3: TGCGCCAGCAGCTTACAGGGATCCGGGGCCAACGTCCTGACTTTC.

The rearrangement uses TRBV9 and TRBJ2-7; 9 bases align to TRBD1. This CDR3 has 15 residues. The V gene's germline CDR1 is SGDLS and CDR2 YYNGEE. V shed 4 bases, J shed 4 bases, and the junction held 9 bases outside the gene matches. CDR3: CASSTGTGSSYEQYF. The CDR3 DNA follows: TGTGCCAGCAGCACCGGGACAGGGTCTTCGTACGAGCAGTACTTC.

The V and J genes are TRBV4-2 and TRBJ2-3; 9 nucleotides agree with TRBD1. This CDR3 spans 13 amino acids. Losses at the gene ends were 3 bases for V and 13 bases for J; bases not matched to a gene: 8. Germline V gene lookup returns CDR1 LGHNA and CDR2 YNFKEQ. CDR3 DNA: TGTGCCAGCAGCCAGGGGACAGGGTTAGTTGAGTATTTT. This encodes CASSQGTGLVEYF.

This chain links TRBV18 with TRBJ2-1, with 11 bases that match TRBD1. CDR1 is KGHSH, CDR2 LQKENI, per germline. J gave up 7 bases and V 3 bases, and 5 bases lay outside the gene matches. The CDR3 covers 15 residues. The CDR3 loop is CASSPGQGAQNEQFF. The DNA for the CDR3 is TGTGCCAGCTCACCCGGACAGGGGGCTCAGAATGAGCAGTTCTTC.

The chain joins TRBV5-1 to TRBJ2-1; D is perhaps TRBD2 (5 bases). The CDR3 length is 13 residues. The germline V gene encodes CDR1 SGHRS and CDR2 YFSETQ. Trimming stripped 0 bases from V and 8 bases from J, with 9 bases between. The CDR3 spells CASSLGAGDEQFF. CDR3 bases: TGCGCCAGCAGCTTGGGGGCGGGCGATGAGCAGTTCTTC. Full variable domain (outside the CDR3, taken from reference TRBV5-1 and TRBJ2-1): KAGVTQTPRYLIKTRGQQVTLSCSPISGHRSVSWYQQTPGQGLQFLFEYFSETQRNKGNFPGRFSGRQFSNSRSEMNVSTLELGDSALYLCASSLGAGDEQFFGPGTRLTVL.

The CDR3 is CASSLLTSGGATDTQYF. The CDR3 bases are TGTGCCAGCAGTTTGTTGACTAGCGGGGGGGCCACAGATACGCAGTATTTT. The chain couples TRBV28 to TRBJ2-3, with 14 bases aligning to TRBD2. Germline assignment: CDR1 MDHEN and CDR2 SYDVKM. J gave up 2 bases and V 3 bases, and 4 bases lay outside the gene matches. The CDR3 is made up of 17 amino acids.

For the CDR3, the DNA is TGCAGCGTAGGGGACAGTCGATTCTACGAGCAGTACTTC. The encoded protein is CSVGDSRFYEQYF. The chain links TRBV29-1 to TRBJ2-7, with 7 bases aligning to TRBD1. Germline CDR1 and CDR2: SQVTM and ANQGSEA. Trimming removed 6 bases from V and 3 bases from J; junction bases left unmatched: 8. CDR3 length: 13 residues.

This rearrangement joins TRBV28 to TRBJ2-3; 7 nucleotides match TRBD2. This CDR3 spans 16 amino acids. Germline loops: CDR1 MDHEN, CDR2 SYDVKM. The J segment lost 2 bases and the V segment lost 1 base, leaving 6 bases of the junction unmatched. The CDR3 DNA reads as TGTGCCAGCAGTTTATTCAGCGGGGTTTTCACAGATACGCAGTATTTT. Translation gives CASSLFSGVFTDTQYF.

The CDR3 protein is CASSEAPQRGGFTYEQYF. DNA of the CDR3: TGTGCCAGCAGTGAAGCTCCACAGCGGGGGGGCTTCACCTACGAGCAGTACTTC. The V call is TRBV6-1, the J call TRBJ2-7, with 10 bases that match TRBD2. The CDR3 is 18 residues long. CDR1 MNHNS and CDR2 SASEGT come from the germline V gene. Losses at the gene ends were 0 bases for V and 2 bases for J; bases not matched to a gene: 10.